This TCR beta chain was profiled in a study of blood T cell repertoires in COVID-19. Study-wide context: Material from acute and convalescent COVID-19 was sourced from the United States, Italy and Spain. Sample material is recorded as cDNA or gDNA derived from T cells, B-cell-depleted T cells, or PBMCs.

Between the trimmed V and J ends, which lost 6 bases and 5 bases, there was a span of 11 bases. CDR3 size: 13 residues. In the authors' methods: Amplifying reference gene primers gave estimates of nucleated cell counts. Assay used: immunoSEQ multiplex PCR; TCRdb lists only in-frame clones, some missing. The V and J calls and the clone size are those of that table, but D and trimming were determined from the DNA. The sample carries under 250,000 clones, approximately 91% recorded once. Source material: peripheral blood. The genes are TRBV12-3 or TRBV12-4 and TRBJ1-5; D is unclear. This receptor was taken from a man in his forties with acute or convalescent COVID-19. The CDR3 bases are TGTGCCAGCAGAATCGAGGGAGATCAGCCCCAGCATTTT. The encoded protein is CASRIEGDQPQHF.